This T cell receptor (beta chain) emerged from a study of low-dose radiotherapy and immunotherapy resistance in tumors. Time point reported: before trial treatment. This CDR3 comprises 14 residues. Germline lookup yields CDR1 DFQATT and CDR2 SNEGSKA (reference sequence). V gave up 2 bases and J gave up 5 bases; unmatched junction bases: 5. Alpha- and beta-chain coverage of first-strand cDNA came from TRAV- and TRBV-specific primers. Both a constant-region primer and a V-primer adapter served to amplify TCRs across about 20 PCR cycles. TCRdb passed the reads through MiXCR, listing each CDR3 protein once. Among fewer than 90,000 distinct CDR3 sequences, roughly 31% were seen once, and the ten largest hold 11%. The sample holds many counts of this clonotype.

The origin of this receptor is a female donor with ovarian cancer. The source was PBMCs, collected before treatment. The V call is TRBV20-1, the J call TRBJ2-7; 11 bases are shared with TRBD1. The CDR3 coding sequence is TGCAGTGCTAGAACGGACAGGGGGCTTGACGAGCAGTACTTC. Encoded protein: CSARTDRGLDEQYF.